This TCR beta chain was retrieved from a study of beta chain features in type 1 diabetes. The CDR3 totals 13 residues. Germline CDR1 reads MNHEY; CDR2 reads SMNVEV (reference sequence). Trimming took off 7 bases at V and 4 bases at J, with 13 bases between the two ends. Every bit of the isolated RNA underwent reverse transcription, so sequencing read expressed TCRB transcripts. Sequenced by immunoSEQ multiplex PCR; TCRdb stores in-frame clones only, minus some. The top ten clones hold 0.44% of a sample with over 300,000 clones, approximately 8.2% of them seen once. This clone was recorded a few times.

The source is a woman aged 18-29 years in good health. Sequenced sample: central memory CD4+ T cells from blood. The chain uses TRBV27 and TRBJ1-1, with a weak D call TRBD1 (6 bases). The CDR3 sequence is CASKQGRVTEAFF. CDR3 DNA sequence: TGTGCCAGCAAACAGGGTCGGGTCACTGAAGCTTTCTTT.